This TCR beta chain was sequenced for a study of relationships among human T cell subsets. Study results and caveats: Some CD4+CD8+ double-positive cells may remain after bead sorting. Over 55% of CD8+ cytotoxic sequences were in clones over 100 reads; regulatory and Th2 had few.

From mRNA, alpha and beta CDR3 regions were amplified using semiquantitative ARM-PCR. Exponential amplification used communal superprimers after tagged nested gene-specific primers in ARM-PCR. Before the second round, exonuclease removed the nested primers. One entry per CDR3 protein, called by TCRdb with MiXCR from the multiplex PCR reads. The repertoire holds 5,000 or so distinct CDR3 sequences, with 78% as singletons. This clonotype was seen a single time. As yet, its antigen is unknown. The CDR3 has 14 residues. The V end lost 5 bases, the J end lost 6 bases, and 14 bases lay between the germline ends. Germline V gene lookup returns CDR1 PRHDT and CDR2 FYEKMQ (reference sequence).

Sequenced input: total T cells sorted from blood. This clonotype was obtained from a man aged 35-49 years in good health. The J gene is TRBJ2-1, the V gene TRBV13; D is unresolved. CDR3 DNA sequence: TGTGCCAGCAGCCCGCCCAGGAAGGGCAATGAGCAGTTCTTC. It yields the protein CASSPPRKGNEQFF.